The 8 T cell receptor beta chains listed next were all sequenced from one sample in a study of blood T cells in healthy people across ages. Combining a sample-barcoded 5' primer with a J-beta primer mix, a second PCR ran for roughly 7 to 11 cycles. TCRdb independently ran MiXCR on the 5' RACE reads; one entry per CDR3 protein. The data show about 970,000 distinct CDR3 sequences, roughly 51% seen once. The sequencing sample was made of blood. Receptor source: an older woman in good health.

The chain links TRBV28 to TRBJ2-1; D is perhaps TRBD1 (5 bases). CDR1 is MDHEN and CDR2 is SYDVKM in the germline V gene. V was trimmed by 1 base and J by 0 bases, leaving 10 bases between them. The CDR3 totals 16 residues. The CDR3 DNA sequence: TGTGCCAGCAGTTTATCGGGTCAGGGCTCCTACAATGAGCAGTTCTTC. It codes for CASSLSGQGSYNEQFF.

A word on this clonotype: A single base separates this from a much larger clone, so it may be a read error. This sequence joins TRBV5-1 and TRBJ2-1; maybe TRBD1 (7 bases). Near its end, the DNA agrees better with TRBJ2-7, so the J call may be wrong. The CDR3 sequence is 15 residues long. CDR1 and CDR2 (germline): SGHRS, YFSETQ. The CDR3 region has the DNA TGCGCCAGCAGCCGCGGGGACAGCTCCTACAATGAGCAGTACTTC. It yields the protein CASSRGDSSYNEQYF.

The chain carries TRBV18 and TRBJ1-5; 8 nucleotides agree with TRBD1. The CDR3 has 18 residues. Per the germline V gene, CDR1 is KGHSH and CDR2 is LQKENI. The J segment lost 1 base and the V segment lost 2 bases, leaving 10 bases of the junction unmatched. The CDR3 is CASSPRGAQGGSNQPQHF. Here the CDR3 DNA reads TGTGCCAGCTCACCAAGGGGGGCACAGGGGGGAAGCAATCAGCCCCAGCATTTT.

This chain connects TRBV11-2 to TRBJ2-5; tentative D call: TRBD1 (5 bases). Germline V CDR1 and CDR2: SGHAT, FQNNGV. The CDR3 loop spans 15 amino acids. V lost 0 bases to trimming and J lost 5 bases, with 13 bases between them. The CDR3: CASSLDLQGTETQYF. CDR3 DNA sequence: TGTGCCAGCAGCTTAGACCTCCAGGGTACGGAGACCCAGTACTTC.

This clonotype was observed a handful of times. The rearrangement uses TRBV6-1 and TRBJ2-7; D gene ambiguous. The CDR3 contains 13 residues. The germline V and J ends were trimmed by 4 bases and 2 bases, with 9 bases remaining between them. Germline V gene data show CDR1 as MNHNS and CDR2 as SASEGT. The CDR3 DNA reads TGTGCCAGCAGTGGAGATATAGCCTACGAGCAGTACTTC. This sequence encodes CASSGDIAYEQYF.

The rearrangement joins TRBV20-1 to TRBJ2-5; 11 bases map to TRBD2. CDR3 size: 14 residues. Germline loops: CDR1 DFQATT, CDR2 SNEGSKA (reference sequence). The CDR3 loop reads CSAEIGLAGETQYF. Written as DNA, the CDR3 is TGCAGCGCTGAGATAGGACTAGCGGGAGAGACCCAGTACTTC.

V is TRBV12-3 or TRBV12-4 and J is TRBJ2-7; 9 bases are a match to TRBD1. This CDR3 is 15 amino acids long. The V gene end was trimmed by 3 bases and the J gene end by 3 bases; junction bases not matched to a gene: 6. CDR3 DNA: TGTGCCAGCAGTTTGGGTGGGACAGGGAACTACGAGCAGTACTTC. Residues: CASSLGGTGNYEQYF.

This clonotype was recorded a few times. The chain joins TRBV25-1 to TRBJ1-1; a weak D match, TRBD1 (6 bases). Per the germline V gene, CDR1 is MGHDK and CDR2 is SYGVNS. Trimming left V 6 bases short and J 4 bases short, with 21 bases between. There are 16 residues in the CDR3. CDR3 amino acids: CASSQTGSWSGTEAFF. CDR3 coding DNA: TGTGCCAGCAGCCAGACAGGCTCATGGAGTGGCACTGAAGCTTTCTTT.